Following are 20 T cell receptor beta chains from one sample sequenced in a study of tissue T cells after allogeneic stem cell transplantation. Stated time point: mouse harvest day 7 after allogeneic transplant. The graft held 10^6 splenic CD5+ T cells and 10^7 T-cell-depleted bone marrow cells. TCRdb's copy holds only in-frame clones and misses some; the assay was immunoSEQ multiplex PCR. The sample has under 7,000 clones; under 55% are singletons. Sequencing was done on a sample of gut tissue. The source is a female BALB/c mouse given C57BL/6 T cells with graft-versus-host disease after an allogeneic hematopoietic cell transplant.

As concerns this clone: The genes and germline here are from mouse. The read stops 1 residue short of the end of the CDR3; the missing end is completed from the germline J gene. J is TRBJ1-5 and V is TRBV26, with TRBD1 as a possible D gene (5 bases). With 0 bases removed from V and 9 bases from J, the gap between germline ends came to 12 bases. Looked up from germline, CDR1 is KGHPV and CDR2 is FQNQEV (reference sequence). The CDR3 contains 14 residues. The sequenced part of the CDR3 DNA is TGTGCCAGCAGTCTGTCGAACGGGGGGACGGCTCCGCTT. Protein product: CASSLSNGGTAPL. The CDR3 reads in full as CASSLSNGGTAPLF.

As for this clone: Gene names and germline match the mouse. The read ends 1 residue shy of where the CDR3 ends; the end is completed using the germline J gene. The gene calls are TRBV13-1 and TRBJ2-1; 12 positions agree with TRBD2. The CDR3 is 14 residues long. Germline-derived CDR1 and CDR2 are NSHNY and SYGAGN. J was trimmed by 7 bases and V by 4 bases; bases with no gene match: 3. This chain's CDR3 is CASSRLGGRAEQFF. CDR3 DNA (partial): TGTGCCAGCAGTCGACTGGGGGGGCGAGCTGAGCAGTTC.

This clone has a single count. The germline and genes are mouse ones. The CDR3 end is not reached by the read, which stops 1 residue before it; the germline J gene fills it in. The V call is TRBV19, the J call TRBJ1-2; 12 bases fit TRBD1. The CDR3 runs 15 residues. J lost 4 bases, V lost 4 bases, and 5 bases had no gene match. In germline, CDR1 is FNHDT, CDR2 SITEND (reference sequence). The CDR3: CASSPGTGGSSDYTF. CDR3 DNA, as far as it was read: TGTGCCAGCAGTCCCGGGACAGGGGGCAGCTCCGACTACACC.

This clone appeared a few times. The gene names here belong to mouse. The CDR3 end falls 1 residue outside the read, so it is completed with the germline J gene. V is TRBV16 and J is TRBJ2-1; the D is unclear. The CDR3 runs 11 residues. Trimming pared 5 bases from V and 4 bases from J, leaving 3 bases between. The germline V gene encodes CDR1 SGHSA and CDR2 FRNQAP. Partial CDR3 DNA: TGTGCAAGCAGCCCTTATGCTGAGCAGTTC. Translated: CASSPYAEQF. The full-length CDR3 reads as CASSPYAEQFF.

There are a few counts of this clone. Mouse germline and gene names are used. The read is 1 residue too short to cover the CDR3 end, so that end is filled in from the germline J gene. The J gene is TRBJ2-1, the V gene TRBV31; 9 bases align to TRBD2. With V trimmed by 0 bases and J by 5 bases, 2 bases remained unmatched. Germline V lookup: CDR1 GKSSPN, CDR2 SITVG. The CDR3 runs 14 residues. The CDR3 loop is CAWSLWGGDAEQFF. The covered CDR3 bases are TGTGCCTGGAGTCTCTGGGGGGGGGATGCTGAGCAGTTC.

As to this clone: These gene names are mouse names. The read ends 1 residue before the CDR3 terminus; that terminus is restored from the germline J gene. The rearrangement uses TRBV19 and TRBJ2-5, with D possibly TRBD1 on 6 matching bases. Per the germline V gene, CDR1 is FNHDT and CDR2 is SITEND (reference sequence). The CDR3 spans 13 residues. V shed 4 bases and J shed 4 bases, with 10 bases lying between them. The part of the CDR3 DNA that was read is TGTGCCAGCAGTCCTCCAGGGGAAGACACCCAGTAC. This codes for CASSPPGEDTQY. The whole CDR3 sequence reads CASSPPGEDTQYF.

Comment on this clone: The gene names here belong to mouse. The sequenced part of the CDR3 DNA is TGTGCCAGCAGACAGGGTGCAGAAACGCTGTAT. This translates into CASRQGAETLY. The whole CDR3 region reads CASRQGAETLYF. The chain recombines TRBV15 with TRBJ2-3; D is perhaps TRBD1 (5 bases). The read ends 1 residue early relative to the CDR3; the germline J gene fills the gap. Germline CDR1 and CDR2: SGHND and FRSKSL. The CDR3 runs 12 residues. Trimming removed 6 bases at V and 1 base at J, with 5 bases between.

As regards this clone: The genes and germline here are from mouse. The CDR3 extends 1 residue past the end of the read, so its final part is completed from the germline J gene. The chain couples TRBV29 to TRBJ2-1; D may match TRBD1 or TRBD2 (6 bases each). The V gene's germline CDR1 is MSHET and CDR2 SYDVDS. This CDR3 has 13 amino acids. CDR3 DNA (partial): TGTGTTGGGGGACATATTAACTATGCTGAGCAGTTC. Its protein product is CVGGHINYAEQF. The whole CDR3 is CVGGHINYAEQFF.

This clone was recorded a few times. Gene names are mouse gene names. The sequence runs out 1 residue before the end of the CDR3; the remainder is reconstructed from the germline J gene. The chain links TRBV1 to TRBJ2-1; 9 nucleotides agree with TRBD1. J was trimmed by 1 base and V by 6 bases; bases with no gene match: 4. This CDR3 has 15 amino acids. Germline V lookup: CDR1 NSQYPW, CDR2 LRSPGD (reference sequence). The CDR3 reads CTCRAGTGNYAEQFF. The CDR3 DNA, read in part, is TGCACCTGCAGGGCCGGGACAGGGAACTATGCTGAGCAGTTC. The complete variable domain, with remaining parts taken from reference TRBV1 and TRBJ2-1, reads VTLLEQNPRWRLVPRGQAVNLRCILKNSQYPWMSWYQQDLQKQLQWLFTLRSPGDKEVKSLPGADYLATRVTDTELRLQVANMSQGRTLYCTCRAGTGNYAEQFFGPGTRLTVL.

A note on this clone: These gene names are mouse names. Sequencing ends 1 residue short of the CDR3 end; the germline J gene provides the rest. V usage is TRBV3 and J usage is TRBJ1-4, with 8 bases fitting TRBD1. The CDR3 loop spans 14 amino acids. CDR1 is SNHLY, CDR2 FYNGKV, per germline (reference sequence). Unmatched junction bases numbered 2, after V lost 5 bases and J lost 3 bases. CDR3 DNA, as far as it was read: TGTGCCAGCAGCCGACAGGGGACCAACGAAAGATTATTT. Translated: CASSRQGTNERLF. The complete CDR3 reads CASSRQGTNERLFF.

Regarding this clone: Germline and genes: mouse. The CDR3 extends 1 residue past the end of the read, so its final part is completed from the germline J gene. The V call is TRBV3, the J call TRBJ2-2, with TRBD1 matching over 7 bases. Trimming took 5 bases from V and 2 from J; bases not matched to a gene: 2. The CDR3 consists of 14 residues. In germline, CDR1 is SNHLY, CDR2 FYNGKV (reference sequence). CDR3: CASSQGQNTGQLYF. The sequenced part of the CDR3 DNA is TGTGCCAGCAGCCAGGGACAGAACACCGGGCAGCTCTAC.

As to this clone: Gene names follow the mouse nomenclature. The read terminates 1 residue ahead of where the CDR3 ends, so the germline J gene completes it. The chain combines TRBV19 with TRBJ2-7; the match to TRBD2 covers 11 bases. V was pared by 5 bases and J by 7 bases, with 8 bases of the junction left unmatched. The CDR3 is 14 amino acids. Germline CDR1 is FNHDT and CDR2 is SITEND (reference sequence). The CDR3 protein is CASSPGLGGREQYF. Partial CDR3 DNA: TGTGCCAGCAGCCCCGGACTGGGGGGAAGGGAACAGTAC.

This clone has only a few counts. Mouse gene names apply. The CDR3 extends 1 residue past the end of the read, so its final part is completed from the germline J gene. The V and J genes are TRBV2 and TRBJ2-5, with D uncertain. V was clipped by 0 bases and J by 10 bases, with 2 bases between them. CDR1 is LGHNA, CDR2 YSYQKL, per germline. This CDR3 has 10 amino acids. CDR3 DNA, as far as it was read: TGTGCCAGCAGCCAAGAAGCCCAGTAC. Amino acids: CASSQEAQY. The whole CDR3 protein is CASSQEAQYF.

About this clone itself: Gene labels here are mouse ones. Read sequence stops 1 residue before the CDR3 end, and the germline J gene provides the missing end. V is TRBV13-2 and J is TRBJ2-1, with 10 nucleotides matching TRBD2. This CDR3 spans 16 amino acids. Germline values: CDR1 NNHNN, CDR2 SYGAGS (reference sequence). J was trimmed by 2 bases and V by 2 bases; bases with no gene match: 4. The sequenced part of the CDR3 DNA is TGTGCCAGCGGTGAGATACTGGGGGGGGACTATGCTGAGCAGTTC. This translates into CASGEILGGDYAEQF. The whole CDR3 protein reads CASGEILGGDYAEQFF.

Concerning this clone itself: The genes and germline here are from mouse. The read halts 1 residue ahead of the CDR3 end, with the missing end drawn from the germline J gene. The identical CDR3 is also encoded by other nucleotide sequences in the sample. The chain couples TRBV26 to TRBJ1-2; TRBD1 agrees at 8 bases. Germline V lookup: CDR1 KGHPV, CDR2 FQNQEV (reference sequence). The CDR3 loop spans 13 amino acids. J gave up 2 bases and V 5 bases, and 1 base lay outside the gene matches. CDR3 bases read: TGTGCCAGCAGTAGGACAGGGAACTCCGACTACACC. This gives the protein CASSRTGNSDYT. The CDR3 in full is CASSRTGNSDYTF.

Points on this clone: The gene names here belong to mouse. The read ends 1 residue shy of where the CDR3 ends; the end is completed using the germline J gene. This chain uses TRBV12-2 with TRBJ2-3; 7 nucleotides agree with TRBD1. V lost 2 bases, J lost 0 bases, and 4 bases stayed unmatched. The CDR3 covers 15 residues. Germline V CDR1 and CDR2: SGHLS, HYDKME. The CDR3 spells CASSPGTASAETLYF. CDR3 DNA (partial): TGTGCCAGCTCTCCCGGGACAGCTAGTGCAGAAACGCTGTAT.

Points on this clone: Gene labels here are mouse ones. Read data end 1 residue before the CDR3 end; the end is taken from the germline J gene. The chain has TRBV16 and TRBJ2-5; no reliable D call. Between the trimmed V and J ends, which lost 2 bases and 0 bases, there was a span of 6 bases. Germline-derived CDR1 and CDR2 are SGHSA and FRNQAP. This CDR3 is built from 14 residues. The CDR3 DNA, read in part, is TGTGCAAGCAGCTTACCGGCTAACCAAGACACCCAGTAC. As protein: CASSLPANQDTQY. The whole CDR3 protein is CASSLPANQDTQYF.

Worth noting for this clone: Gene labels here are mouse ones. The sequence runs out 1 residue before the end of the CDR3; the remainder is reconstructed from the germline J gene. The rearrangement uses TRBV3 and TRBJ2-7, with TRBD2 matching 9 bases. The trim removed 5 bases at V and 0 bases at J, leaving 5 bases unmatched. The CDR3 sequence is 15 residues long. Germline V gives CDR1 SNHLY, CDR2 FYNGKV (reference sequence). CDR3 bases read: TGTGCCAGCAGCCCGGACTGGGGTAGCTCCTATGAACAGTAC. Translation: CASSPDWGSSYEQY. The complete CDR3 reads CASSPDWGSSYEQYF.

Concerning this clone itself: The gene names here belong to mouse. Read sequence stops 1 residue before the CDR3 end, and the germline J gene provides the missing end. The V call is TRBV4, the J call TRBJ1-3; no definite D call. CDR1 and CDR2 from the germline V gene are LGHDT and YNNKQL (reference sequence). The CDR3 loop spans 13 amino acids. The ends were cut back, 3 bases at V and 0 bases at J, with 3 bases in the middle. The sequenced part of the CDR3 DNA is TGTGCCAGCAGCTACCCTTCTGGAAATACGCTCTAT. It codes for CASSYPSGNTLY. The whole CDR3 sequence reads CASSYPSGNTLYF.

Regarding this clone: The genes and germline here are from mouse. The DNA ends 1 residue before the CDR3 does, and the rest of the CDR3 is filled in from the germline J gene. The V and J genes are TRBV2 and TRBJ2-5, with TRBD2 identical over 8 bases. Per germline, CDR1 LGHNA and CDR2 YSYQKL. The CDR3 runs to 16 residues. V was pared by 0 bases and J by 0 bases, with 2 bases of the junction left unmatched. The CDR3 sequence is CASSQDTGGNQDTQYF. The CDR3 bases that were read are TGTGCCAGCAGCCAAGACACTGGGGGAAACCAAGACACCCAGTAC.